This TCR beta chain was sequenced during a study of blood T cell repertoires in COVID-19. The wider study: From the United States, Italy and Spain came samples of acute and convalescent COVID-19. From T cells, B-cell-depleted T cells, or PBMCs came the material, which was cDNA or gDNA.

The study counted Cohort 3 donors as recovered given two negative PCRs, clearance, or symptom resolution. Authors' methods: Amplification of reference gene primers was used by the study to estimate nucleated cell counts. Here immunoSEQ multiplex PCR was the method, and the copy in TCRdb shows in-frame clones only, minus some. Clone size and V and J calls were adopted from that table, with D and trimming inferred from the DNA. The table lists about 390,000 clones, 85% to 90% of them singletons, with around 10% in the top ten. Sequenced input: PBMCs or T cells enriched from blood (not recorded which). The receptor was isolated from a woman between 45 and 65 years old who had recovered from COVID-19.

As DNA, the CDR3 is TGTGCCAGCGGGGTGGACAGGGATCGGGGCTACACCTTC. It codes for CASGVDRDRGYTF. The chain carries TRBV7-2 and TRBJ1-2, with 8 bases lining up with TRBD1. V dropped 8 bases and J dropped 8; count of bases not matched to a gene: 10. CDR3 length equals 13 residues. Germline V gives CDR1 SGHTA, CDR2 FQGNSA.